This TCR beta chain was captured in a study of blood T cell repertoires in COVID-19. Study context: There were acute and convalescent COVID-19 samples, and they came from the United States, Italy and Spain. Sources were T cells, B-cell-depleted T cells, or PBMCs; the material itself was cDNA or gDNA.

Germline V gene data show CDR1 as SGHDT and CDR2 as YYEEEE. Trimming at V came to 4 bases and at J to 4 bases, leaving 10 bases not matched to a gene. The CDR3 length is 15 residues. Per the original methods: Estimates of nucleated cell counts were drawn from the amplification of reference gene primers. Data came from immunoSEQ multiplex PCR; TCRdb stores just in-frame clones and leaves some out. The V and J calls and the clone size are those of that table, but D and trimming were determined from the DNA. In the table there are 110,000 or so clones, around four fifths of which are singletons. Source material: peripheral blood. The chain carries TRBV5-6 and TRBJ1-2; TRBD1 aligns across 7 bases. The clonotype was recovered from a woman between 40 and 50 years old with acute or convalescent COVID-19. Here the CDR3 reads CASSLHSTGTYGYTF. For the CDR3, the DNA is TGTGCCAGCAGCCTACATTCGACAGGGACCTATGGCTACACCTTC.